The 6 T cell receptor beta chains given below trace back to one sample, sequenced in a study of cytomegalovirus exposure and HLA in healthy donors. PCR used 60 Vbeta primers and 13 Jbeta primers. Sequenced by immunoSEQ multiplex PCR; TCRdb stores in-frame clones only, minus some. Here the sample spans some 88,000 clones, approximately 57% being singletons. What was sequenced was PBMCs. Receptor source: a woman between 25 and 40 years old in good health and CMV-seronegative.

The rearrangement links TRBV29-1 to TRBJ1-2; D might be TRBD1 (6 bases). The CDR3 loop spans 12 amino acids. Trimming stripped 1 base from V and 8 bases from J, with 11 bases between. Germline CDR1 is SQVTM and CDR2 is ANQGSEA. In nucleotides, the CDR3 is TGCAGCGTTGAAGGGGGGGGGCTCGGCTACACCTTC. Residues: CSVEGGGLGYTF.

V and J are TRBV15 and TRBJ1-3; D is undetermined. CDR1 and CDR2 from the germline V gene are LNHNV and YYDKDF (reference sequence). The germline V and J ends were trimmed by 7 bases and 0 bases, with 16 bases remaining between them. This CDR3 region has 16 residues. The CDR3 is CATNKERGISGNTIYF. CDR3 sequence (DNA): TGTGCCACCAACAAAGAGAGAGGGATCTCTGGAAACACCATATATTTT.

CDR3 sequence: CASRADGVAGELFF. The DNA of the CDR3 is TGCGCCAGCAGAGCGGACGGGGTAGCCGGGGAGCTGTTTTTT. The chain combines TRBV10-1 with TRBJ2-2; tentative D call: TRBD2 (5 bases). CDR3 length equals 14 residues. Germline loops: CDR1 WNHNN, CDR2 SYGVQD (reference sequence). V lost 6 bases and J 6 bases, leaving 14 bases between the germline ends.

The rearrangement links TRBV6-1 to TRBJ2-7, with TRBD1 identical over 10 bases. The CDR3 has 16 amino acids. CDR1 MNHNS and CDR2 SASEGT come from the germline V gene. V dropped 1 base and J dropped 4; count of bases not matched to a gene: 7. The CDR3 reads CASSEGLRDRGYEQYF. The CDR3 DNA sequence: TGTGCCAGCAGTGAAGGTCTGCGGGACAGGGGTTACGAGCAGTACTTC.

The rearrangement uses TRBV5-8 and TRBJ2-3, with D possibly TRBD1 on 6 matching bases. The CDR3 loop spans 18 amino acids. CDR1 and CDR2 from the germline V gene are SGHTS and YDEGEE. Trimming removed 6 bases from V and 3 bases from J, with 26 bases in between. The CDR3 protein is CASIPFRGVSLTTDTQYF. The CDR3 nucleotides read TGTGCCAGCATACCATTCAGGGGAGTGAGCCTTACGACAGATACGCAGTATTTT.

CDR3 coding DNA: TGTGCCAGCAGTGAATCTTGGGGAGGAACTCTGAACACTGAAGCTTTCTTT. Protein product: CASSESWGGTLNTEAFF. The J gene is TRBJ1-1, the V gene TRBV2; no clear D gene. In germline, CDR1 is SNHLY, CDR2 FYNNEI. The CDR3 runs 17 residues. Between the trimmed V and J ends, which lost 2 bases and 0 bases, there was a span of 16 bases.